A single sample is the source of the 30 T cell receptor beta chains below, sequenced in a study of blood T cell repertoires in COVID-19. Measured with immunoSEQ multiplex PCR; TCRdb has only the in-frame clones, and not every one. The sample lists just over 300,000 clones, under 90% seen once, with less than 2% in the top ten. Sequencing used peripheral blood. The receptors originated from a woman in her twenties or thirties with COVID-19, enrolled during active disease.

CDR3 in amino acids: CASSNRHTPNTEAFF. DNA of the CDR3: TGTGCCAGCAGTAACCGACACACTCCTAACACTGAAGCTTTCTTT. The rearrangement links TRBV6-5 to TRBJ1-1; D remains ambiguous. Germline V gene lookup returns CDR1 MNHEY and CDR2 SVGAGI. With 5 bases removed from V and 2 bases from J, the gap between germline ends came to 15 bases. The CDR3 extends over 15 amino acids.

The chain joins TRBV7-3 to TRBJ2-3; 7 nucleotides line up with TRBD1. The CDR3 runs 14 residues. Germline V lookup: CDR1 SGHTA, CDR2 FQGTGA. V was clipped by 1 base and J by 5 bases; unmatched bases: 3. CDR3 sequence: CASSLIGGGDTQYF. In DNA form, the CDR3 reads TGTGCCAGCAGCTTAATAGGGGGCGGAGATACGCAGTATTTT.

The V and J genes are TRBV28 and TRBJ1-4; TRBD1 is a possible D gene (6 bases). The CDR3 consists of 15 residues. V lost 7 bases and J 6 bases, leaving 18 bases between the germline ends. Germline assignment: CDR1 MDHEN and CDR2 SYDVKM. CDR3 amino acids: CASNPLGTPYEKLFF. The CDR3 nucleotides read TGTGCCAGCAATCCCCTCGGGACACCTTATGAAAAACTGTTTTTT.

The chain joins TRBV28 to TRBJ2-2; TRBD2 matches at 7 bases. The V gene end was trimmed by 5 bases and the J gene end by 6 bases; junction bases not matched to a gene: 21. The CDR3 has 19 amino acids. CDR1 is MDHEN, CDR2 SYDVKM, per germline. CDR3 DNA sequence: TGTGCCAGCAGTCCGTCAGTGGTCGGAAAGCGGGGATGGGCCGGGGAGCTGTTTTTT. This codes for CASSPSVVGKRGWAGELFF. Using reference TRBV28 and TRBJ2-2 for the parts outside the CDR3, the full variable domain is DVKVTQSSRYLVKRTGEKVFLECVQDMDHENMFWYRQDPGLGLRLIYFSYDVKMKEKGDIPEGYSVSREKKERFSLILESASTNQTSMYLCASSPSVVGKRGWAGELFFGEGSRLTVL.

This clone was detected only once. The chain employs TRBV4-1 and TRBJ1-6; 8 bases are a match to TRBD1. Germline V gives CDR1 MGHRA, CDR2 YSYEKL. The CDR3 consists of 16 residues. Trimming at V came to 4 bases and at J to 7 bases, leaving 9 bases not matched to a gene. The CDR3 reads CASSPGQGPINSPLHF. The DNA for the CDR3 is TGCGCCAGCAGCCCAGGACAGGGACCCATCAATTCACCCCTCCACTTT.

This clone was seen a single time. The rearrangement uses TRBV7-2 and TRBJ2-6; D possibly corresponds to TRBD1 (7 bases). V dropped 5 bases and J dropped 0 bases, with 14 bases sitting between them. Germline V CDR1 and CDR2: SGHTA, FQGNSA. The CDR3 runs to 17 residues. The CDR3 DNA reads as TGTGCCAGCAGCGGGGCGGGACAGAACTCTGGGGCCAACGTCCTGACTTTC. Translated, it gives CASSGAGQNSGANVLTF.

This chain links TRBV7-2 with TRBJ1-4; the D is unclear. V gave up 5 bases and J gave up 7 bases, with 11 bases separating them. Germline CDR1 and CDR2: SGHTA and FQGNSA. The CDR3 extends over 13 amino acids. The CDR3 nucleotides are TGTGCCAGCAGCCCATGGCCCCCTGAAAAACTGTTTTTT. It translates to CASSPWPPEKLFF. Based on the CDR3 plus reference TRBV7-2 and TRBJ1-4, the full variable domain is GAGVSQSPSNKVTEKGKDVELRCDPISGHTALYWYRQSLGQGLEFLIYFQGNSAPDKSGLPSDRFSAERTGGSVSTLTIQRTQQEDSAVYLCASSPWPPEKLFFGSGTQLSVL.

The CDR3 reads CASSLGVFRDRKNIQYF. CDR3 coding DNA: TGTGCCAGCAGCTTAGGGGTTTTCAGGGATCGTAAAAACATTCAGTACTTC. The chain recombines TRBV7-8 with TRBJ2-4, with TRBD1 as a possible D gene (5 bases). Looked up from germline, CDR1 is SGHVS and CDR2 is FQNEAQ. There are 17 residues in the CDR3. V lost 1 base to trimming and J lost 4 bases, with 17 bases between them.

The genes are TRBV7-2 and TRBJ2-1; the match to TRBD1 covers 9 bases. Germline lookup yields CDR1 SGHTA and CDR2 FQGNSA. There are 15 residues in the CDR3. V lost 3 bases, J lost 2 bases, and 2 bases stayed unmatched. The CDR3 loop is CASSFTGGTYNEQFF. DNA of the CDR3: TGTGCCAGCAGCTTTACAGGGGGCACCTACAATGAGCAGTTCTTC.

This chain uses TRBV10-3 with TRBJ2-3; D gene ambiguous. The V gene's germline CDR1 is ENHRY and CDR2 SYGVKD. V lost 0 bases to trimming and J lost 1 base, with 11 bases between them. This CDR3 is 16 amino acids long. CDR3 DNA: TGTGCCATCAGTGAGTCGATAAGCCCGGGCACAGATACGCAGTATTTT. Translation gives CAISESISPGTDTQYF.

This rearrangement joins TRBV27 to TRBJ1-1, with D unresolved. Germline CDR1 is MNHEY and CDR2 is SMNVEV (reference sequence). V shed 5 bases and J shed 0 bases, with 7 bases lying between them. The CDR3 sequence is 13 residues long. The DNA of the CDR3 is TGTGCCAGCAGTGACAACATGAACACTGAAGCTTTCTTT. Its translation is CASSDNMNTEAFF.

This chain uses TRBV5-5 with TRBJ1-3, with TRBD1 identical over 7 bases. With 4 bases clipped from V and 7 bases from J, the junction kept 14 bases outside the gene matches. This CDR3 spans 16 amino acids. Germline V gene sequence: CDR1 SGHKS, CDR2 YYEKEE (reference sequence). CDR3 nucleotides: TGTGCCAGCAGCCTCCCTTTCTCGACAGGGCGTAACACCATATATTTT. Translating it yields CASSLPFSTGRNTIYF.

The chain recombines TRBV5-1 with TRBJ1-2, with 7 bases identical to TRBD1. This CDR3 region has 14 residues. Germline V gene sequence: CDR1 SGHRS, CDR2 YFSETQ. The V gene end was trimmed by 2 bases and the J gene end by 3 bases; junction bases not matched to a gene: 4. CDR3 in amino acids: CASSFDRADYGYTF. CDR3 bases: TGCGCCAGCAGCTTCGACAGGGCTGACTATGGCTACACCTTC. The full variable domain, its missing parts supplied by reference TRBV5-1 and TRBJ1-2, is KAGVTQTPRYLIKTRGQQVTLSCSPISGHRSVSWYQQTPGQGLQFLFEYFSETQRNKGNFPGRFSGRQFSNSRSEMNVSTLELGDSALYLCASSFDRADYGYTFGSGTRLTVV.

The gene calls are TRBV9 and TRBJ1-2, with TRBD1 matching 7 bases. The J segment lost 7 bases and the V segment lost 0 bases, leaving 9 bases of the junction unmatched. The germline gives CDR1 SGDLS, CDR2 YYNGEE. This CDR3 region has 15 residues. DNA for the CDR3: TGTGCCAGCAGCGTAGGGGGACAGACGACCCGTGGCTACACCTTC. Protein product: CASSVGGQTTRGYTF.

This clone occurred a few times. This sequence joins TRBV19 and TRBJ1-1, with unresolved D. From germline, CDR1 is LNHDA and CDR2 SQIVND (reference sequence). Trimming took off 3 bases at V and 4 bases at J, with 15 bases between the two ends. This CDR3 contains 15 residues. The DNA of the CDR3 is TGTGCCAGTAGTATGGACGGGCCGGGAGGCACTGAAGCTTTCTTT. This codes for CASSMDGPGGTEAFF.

The chain recombines TRBV5-6 with TRBJ2-5; D remains unclear. The germline V and J ends were trimmed by 3 bases and 5 bases, with 14 bases remaining between them. Germline loops: CDR1 SGHDT, CDR2 YYEEEE. The CDR3 is 14 residues long. Written as DNA, the CDR3 is TGTGCCAGCAGCTCCCTCTACTTGCGTGAGACCCAGTACTTC. Its protein product is CASSSLYLRETQYF.

The rearrangement uses TRBV19 and TRBJ1-1; 12 bases map to TRBD1. The V and J ends lost 4 bases and 13 bases, in that order; junction bases with no gene match: 13. The CDR3 is 15 residues long. CDR1 is LNHDA, CDR2 SQIVND, per germline (reference sequence). The CDR3, as DNA: TGTGCCAGTAGTACGGGTGGGACAGGGGGCGCCGGAGTTTTCTTT. Translated: CASSTGGTGGAGVFF. Supplemented by reference TRBV19 and TRBJ1-1, the full variable domain reads DGGITQSPKYLFRKEGQNVTLSCEQNLNHDAMYWYRQDPGQGLRLIYYSQIVNDFQKGDIAEGYSVSREKKESFPLTVTSAQKNPTAFYLCASSTGGTGGAGVFFGQGTRLTVV.

This clone was detected only a few times. CDR3 nucleotides: TGTGCCAGCAGCTATAGCGGGGGCCCTTACAATGAGCAGTTCTTC. Protein product: CASSYSGGPYNEQFF. The chain combines TRBV7-2 with TRBJ2-1; TRBD2 aligns across 9 bases. Per germline, CDR1 SGHTA and CDR2 FQGNSA. Trimming at V came to 4 bases and at J to 4 bases, leaving 5 bases not matched to a gene. The CDR3 consists of 15 residues.

The rearrangement uses TRBV9 and TRBJ2-3; 11 nucleotides line up with TRBD1. This CDR3 contains 15 residues. The germline CDR1 and CDR2 sequences are SGDLS and YYNGEE. V shed 4 bases and J 1 base; nucleotides not matched to a gene: 2. The CDR3 region is CASSRGQGGTDTQYF. The CDR3 bases are TGTGCCAGCAGCAGGGGACAGGGGGGCACAGATACGCAGTATTTT. Together with reference TRBV9 and TRBJ2-3, the CDR3 gives the full variable domain: DSGVTQTPKHLITATGQRVTLRCSPRSGDLSVYWYQQSLDQGLQFLIQYYNGEERAKGNILERFSAQQFPDLHSELNLSSLELGDSALYFCASSRGQGGTDTQYFGPGTRLTVL.

The rearrangement joins TRBV11-1 to TRBJ1-1; possibly TRBD1 for D (6 bases). The germline CDR1 and CDR2 sequences are SGHAT and FQDESV (reference sequence). V dropped 3 bases and J dropped 4 bases, with 12 bases sitting between them. CDR3 size: 14 residues. The DNA of the CDR3 is TGTGCCAGCAGCTTGGGGCAGGGGCCCACTGAAGCTTTCTTT. This codes for CASSLGQGPTEAFF. The full variable domain, with the rest looked up from reference TRBV11-1 and TRBJ1-1, is EAEVAQSPRYKITEKSQAVAFWCDPISGHATLYWYRQILGQGPELLVQFQDESVVDDSQLPKDRFSAERLKGVDSTLKIQPAELGDSAMYLCASSLGQGPTEAFFGQGTRLTVV.

This sequence joins TRBV2 and TRBJ1-2, with D possibly matching TRBD1 (6 bases). The V end was cut by 5 bases, the J end by 4 bases, with 11 bases between. Per the germline V gene, CDR1 is SNHLY and CDR2 is FYNNEI. The length of the CDR3 is 13 residues. The CDR3 coding sequence is TGTGCCAGCAGTATCAGGGGTACCTATGGCTACACCTTC. Residues: CASSIRGTYGYTF.

The chain joins TRBV3-1 (or the pseudogene TRBV3-2) to TRBJ2-3, with D perhaps TRBD2 (7 bases). Germline V gene data show CDR1 as LGHDT and CDR2 as YNNKEL (reference sequence). Trimming removed 4 bases at V and 0 bases at J, with 17 bases between. The CDR3 covers 17 residues. CDR3 protein: CASSLNSGGYSTDTQYF. The CDR3 bases are TGTGCCAGCAGCCTCAATTCGGGGGGCTACAGCACAGATACGCAGTATTTT.

The chain has TRBV6-2 or TRBV6-3 and TRBJ1-2; TRBD1 agrees at 9 bases. The CDR3 loop spans 14 amino acids. Germline CDR1 reads MNHEY; CDR2 reads SVGEGT. Losses at the gene ends were 4 bases for V and 6 bases for J; bases not matched to a gene: 6. The CDR3 sequence: CASSFNRGLDGYTF. DNA of the CDR3: TGTGCCAGCAGTTTCAACAGGGGGCTAGATGGCTACACCTTC.

The chain carries TRBV7-9 and TRBJ1-6, with D unclear. V lost 0 bases and J 11 bases, leaving 11 bases between the germline ends. CDR1 is SEHNR and CDR2 is FQNEAQ in the germline V gene (reference sequence). The CDR3 is 14 amino acids. Written as DNA, the CDR3 is TGTGCCAGCAGCTTAGCTTTGGGGAGACCACCCCTCCACTTT. Translation gives CASSLALGRPPLHF.

The rearrangement links TRBV6-5 to TRBJ1-5; D gene ambiguous. The CDR3 consists of 15 residues. Deletions cut 7 bases from V and 2 bases from J, with 15 bases between. CDR1 and CDR2 from the germline V gene are MNHEY and SVGAGI. The CDR3, as DNA: TGTGCCAGCAAGGTAGGAACGCGGGGCAATCAGCCCCAGCATTTT. As protein: CASKVGTRGNQPQHF.

This chain joins TRBV5-1 and TRBJ1-4; D uncertain. The CDR3 is 15 residues long. CDR1 is SGHRS, CDR2 YFSETQ, per germline. V was trimmed by 4 bases and J by 6 bases, leaving 16 bases between them. The CDR3 is CASSEGAGSHEKLFF. The CDR3, as DNA: TGCGCCAGCAGCGAAGGAGCGGGCTCCCATGAAAAACTGTTTTTT.

This sequence joins TRBV6-6 and TRBJ1-6, with no clear D. V lost 6 bases and J lost 11, with 20 bases in between. Germline CDR1 MNHNY, CDR2 SVGAGI (reference sequence). This CDR3 contains 15 residues. The CDR3 region has the DNA TGTGCCAGCAGCTCCCCCACGCAGGCTCAGACACCCCTCCACTTT. Amino acids: CASSSPTQAQTPLHF.

The rearrangement joins TRBV5-4 to TRBJ1-4; D not resolved. Germline V gives CDR1 SGHNT, CDR2 YYREEE (reference sequence). This CDR3 comprises 15 residues. The V gene lost 0 bases and the J gene lost 0 bases, with 6 bases spanning the gap. As DNA, the CDR3 is TGTGCCAGCAGCTTGGGCGGGACAACTAATGAAAAACTGTTTTTT. Translating gives CASSLGGTTNEKLFF.

This sequence joins TRBV6-1 and TRBJ1-2, with a possible D match to TRBD1 (6 bases). The germline V gene encodes CDR1 MNHNS and CDR2 SASEGT. Between the trimmed V and J ends, which lost 6 bases and 4 bases, there was a span of 18 bases. This CDR3 contains 15 residues. Here the CDR3 reads CASRTDRGLAYGYTF. The CDR3, as DNA: TGTGCCAGCAGAACGGACAGAGGTTTAGCCTATGGCTACACCTTC.

The chain carries TRBV7-6 and TRBJ1-1; perhaps TRBD1 as D (6 bases). Germline V gene sequence: CDR1 SGHVS, CDR2 FNYEAQ. V was cut by 5 bases and J by 0 bases, with 13 bases left in between. This CDR3 comprises 15 residues. Here the CDR3 reads CASSAQGLLNTEAFF. As DNA, the CDR3 is TGTGCCAGCAGCGCTCAGGGGCTTTTGAACACTGAAGCTTTCTTT.